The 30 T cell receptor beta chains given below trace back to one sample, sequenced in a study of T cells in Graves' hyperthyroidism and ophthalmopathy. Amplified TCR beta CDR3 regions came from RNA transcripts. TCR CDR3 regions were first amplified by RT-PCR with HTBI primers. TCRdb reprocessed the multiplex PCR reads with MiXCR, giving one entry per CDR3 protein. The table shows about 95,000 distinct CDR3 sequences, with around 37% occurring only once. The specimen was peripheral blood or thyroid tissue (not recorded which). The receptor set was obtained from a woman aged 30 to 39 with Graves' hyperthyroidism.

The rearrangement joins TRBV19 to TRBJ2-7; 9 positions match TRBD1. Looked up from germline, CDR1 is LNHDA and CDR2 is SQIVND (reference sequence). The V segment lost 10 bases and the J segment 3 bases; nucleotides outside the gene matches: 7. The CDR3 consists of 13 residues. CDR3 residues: CATIQDRGYEQYF. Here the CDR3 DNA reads TGTGCCACTATTCAGGACAGGGGCTACGAGCAGTACTTC.

CDR3 sequence: CASSEWRQGAEKLFF. CDR3 DNA: TGTGCCAGCAGTGAATGGAGACAGGGTGCAGAAAAACTGTTTTTT. The chain recombines TRBV25-1 with TRBJ1-4, with 7 positions matching TRBD1. The length of the CDR3 is 15 residues. Germline V gene sequence: CDR1 MGHDK, CDR2 SYGVNS. J was trimmed by 8 bases and V by 1 base; bases with no gene match: 7.

CDR3 in DNA: TGTGCCTGGAGAAAGGGACAGTATAATTCACCCCTCCACTTT. As protein: CAWRKGQYNSPLHF. V and J are TRBV30 and TRBJ1-6; TRBD1 matches at 7 bases. Germline CDR1 GTSNPN, CDR2 SVGIG (reference sequence). The CDR3 length is 14 residues. The V gene end was trimmed by 3 bases and the J gene end by 4 bases; junction bases not matched to a gene: 3.

CDR3 region: CASTTDRNTGELFF. The CDR3 DNA reads TGTGCCAGCACCACGGACAGAAACACCGGGGAGCTGTTTTTT. The chain employs TRBV27 and TRBJ2-2, with a possible D match to TRBD1 (6 bases). V lost 7 bases, J lost 2 bases, and 11 bases lay in between. The length of the CDR3 is 14 residues. CDR1 and CDR2 (germline): MNHEY, SMNVEV (reference sequence).

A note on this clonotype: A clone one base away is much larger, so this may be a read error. The CDR3 bases are TGTGCCAGCAGTTTGGTCAGGAAAAAACCGTTTTTT. Translation: CASSLVRKKPFF. The chain employs TRBV7-3 and TRBJ1-4; D uncertain. From germline, CDR1 is SGHTA and CDR2 FQGTGA. This CDR3 contains 12 residues.

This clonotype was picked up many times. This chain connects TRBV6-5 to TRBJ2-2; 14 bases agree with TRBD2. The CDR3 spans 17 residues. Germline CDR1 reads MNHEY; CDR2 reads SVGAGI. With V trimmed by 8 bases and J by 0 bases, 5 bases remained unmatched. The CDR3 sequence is CASGRLAGGPNTGELFF. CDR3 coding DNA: TGTGCCAGCGGACGACTAGCGGGAGGGCCGAACACCGGGGAGCTGTTTTTT.

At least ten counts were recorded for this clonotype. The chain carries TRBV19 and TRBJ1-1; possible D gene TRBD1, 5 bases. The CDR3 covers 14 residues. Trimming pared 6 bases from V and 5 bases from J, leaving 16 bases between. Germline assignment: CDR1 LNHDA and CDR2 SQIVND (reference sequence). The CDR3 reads CASRGRGGVTEAFF. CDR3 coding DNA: TGTGCCAGTAGGGGCCGAGGAGGGGTTACTGAAGCTTTCTTT.

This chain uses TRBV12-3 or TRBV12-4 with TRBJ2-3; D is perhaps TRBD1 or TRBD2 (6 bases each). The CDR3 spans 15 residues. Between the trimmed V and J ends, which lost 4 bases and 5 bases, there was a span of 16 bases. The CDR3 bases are TGTGCCAGCAGTTACAGCGGCAGGGGAGGAGATACGCAGTATTTT. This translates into CASSYSGRGGDTQYF.

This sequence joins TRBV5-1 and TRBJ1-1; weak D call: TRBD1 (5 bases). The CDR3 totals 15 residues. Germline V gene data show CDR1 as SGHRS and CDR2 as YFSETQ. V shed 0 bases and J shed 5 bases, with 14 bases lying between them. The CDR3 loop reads CASSLVQGGATEAFF. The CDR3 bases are TGCGCCAGCAGCTTGGTTCAGGGAGGGGCAACTGAAGCTTTCTTT.

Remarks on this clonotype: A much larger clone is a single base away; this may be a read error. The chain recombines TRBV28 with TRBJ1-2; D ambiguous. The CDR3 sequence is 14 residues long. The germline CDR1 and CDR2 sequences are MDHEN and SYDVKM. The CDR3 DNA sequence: TGTGCCAGCAGTGGGTTGTGGGCGACCTATGGCTGCACCTTC. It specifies CASSGLWATYGCTF.

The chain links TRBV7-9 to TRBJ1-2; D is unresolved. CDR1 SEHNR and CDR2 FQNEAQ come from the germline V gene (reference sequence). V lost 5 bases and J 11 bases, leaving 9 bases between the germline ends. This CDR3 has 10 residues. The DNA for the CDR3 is TGTGCCAGCAGCCACCTTGGATACACCTTC. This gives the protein CASSHLGYTF.

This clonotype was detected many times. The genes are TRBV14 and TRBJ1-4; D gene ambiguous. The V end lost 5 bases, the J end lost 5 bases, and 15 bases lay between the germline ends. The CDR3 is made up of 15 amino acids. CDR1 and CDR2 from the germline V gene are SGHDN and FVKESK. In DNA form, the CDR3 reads TGTGCCAGCAGCGCAAGGCACCGGGCCAATGAAAAACTGTTTTTT. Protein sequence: CASSARHRANEKLFF. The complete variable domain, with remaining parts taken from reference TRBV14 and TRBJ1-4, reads EAGVTQFPSHSVIEKGQTVTLRCDPISGHDNLYWYRRVMGKEIKFLLHFVKESKQDESGMPNNRFLAERTGGTYSTLKVQPAELEDSGVYFCASSARHRANEKLFFGSGTQLSVL.

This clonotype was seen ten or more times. The CDR3: CASSQVQVRGVYGYTF. CDR3 nucleotides: TGTGCCAGCAGCCAAGTCCAAGTACGGGGAGTCTATGGCTACACCTTC. The chain has TRBV3-1 and TRBJ1-2; D uncertain. V lost 1 base to trimming and J lost 4 bases, with 16 bases between them. The CDR3 runs 16 residues. The germline gives CDR1 LGHDT, CDR2 YNNKEL (reference sequence).

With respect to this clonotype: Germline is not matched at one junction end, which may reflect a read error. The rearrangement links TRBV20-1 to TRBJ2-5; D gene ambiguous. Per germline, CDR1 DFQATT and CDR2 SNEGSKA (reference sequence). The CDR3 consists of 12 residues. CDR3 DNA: TGCAGTGCGATCGAGGACGAGGAGACTCAGTACTTC. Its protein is CSAIEDEETQYF.

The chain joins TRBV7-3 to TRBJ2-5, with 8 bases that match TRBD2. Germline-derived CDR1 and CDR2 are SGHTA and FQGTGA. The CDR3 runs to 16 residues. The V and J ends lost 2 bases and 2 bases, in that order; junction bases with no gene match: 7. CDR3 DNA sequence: TGTGCCAGCAGCTTAGTGCCTAGCGGGCGGCAAGAGACCCAGTACTTC. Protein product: CASSLVPSGRQETQYF.

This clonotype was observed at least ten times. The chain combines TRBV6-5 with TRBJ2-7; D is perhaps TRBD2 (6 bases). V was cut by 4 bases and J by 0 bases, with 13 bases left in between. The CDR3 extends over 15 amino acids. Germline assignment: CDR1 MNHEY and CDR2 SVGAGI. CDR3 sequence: CASSSSGTVSYEQYF. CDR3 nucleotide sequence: TGTGCCAGCAGTTCGTCAGGGACTGTCTCCTACGAGCAGTACTTC.

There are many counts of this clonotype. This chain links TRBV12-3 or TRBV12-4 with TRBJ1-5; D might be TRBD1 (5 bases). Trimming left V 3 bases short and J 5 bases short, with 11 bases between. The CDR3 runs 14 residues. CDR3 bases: TGTGCCAGCAGTTTTCCGGGGGTTGATCAGCCCCAGCATTTT. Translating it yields CASSFPGVDQPQHF.

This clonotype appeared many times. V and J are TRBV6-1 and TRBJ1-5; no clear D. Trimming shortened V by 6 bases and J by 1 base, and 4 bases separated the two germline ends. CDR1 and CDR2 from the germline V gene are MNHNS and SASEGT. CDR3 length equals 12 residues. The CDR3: CASRNSNQPQHF. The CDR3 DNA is TGTGCCAGCAGAAACAGCAATCAGCCCCAGCATTTT.

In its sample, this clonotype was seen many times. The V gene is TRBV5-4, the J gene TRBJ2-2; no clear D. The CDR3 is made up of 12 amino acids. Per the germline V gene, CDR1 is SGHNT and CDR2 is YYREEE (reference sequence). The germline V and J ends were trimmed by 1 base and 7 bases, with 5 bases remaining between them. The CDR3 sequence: CASSLNLGELFF. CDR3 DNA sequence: TGTGCCAGCAGCTTGAATCTCGGGGAGCTGTTTTTT.

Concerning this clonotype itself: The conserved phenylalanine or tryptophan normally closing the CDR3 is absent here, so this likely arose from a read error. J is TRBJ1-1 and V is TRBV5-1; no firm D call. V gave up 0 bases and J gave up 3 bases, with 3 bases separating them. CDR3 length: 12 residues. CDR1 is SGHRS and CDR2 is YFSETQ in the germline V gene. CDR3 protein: CASSLGDTEAFL. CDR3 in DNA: TGCGCCAGCAGCTTGGGGGACACTGAAGCTTTCCTT.

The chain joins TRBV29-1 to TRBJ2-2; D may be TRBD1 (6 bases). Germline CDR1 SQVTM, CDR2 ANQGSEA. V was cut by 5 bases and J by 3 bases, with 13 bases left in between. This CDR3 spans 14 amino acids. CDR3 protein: CSVTRGRDTGELFF. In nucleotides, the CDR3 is TGCAGCGTTACCAGGGGCAGGGACACCGGGGAGCTGTTTTTT.

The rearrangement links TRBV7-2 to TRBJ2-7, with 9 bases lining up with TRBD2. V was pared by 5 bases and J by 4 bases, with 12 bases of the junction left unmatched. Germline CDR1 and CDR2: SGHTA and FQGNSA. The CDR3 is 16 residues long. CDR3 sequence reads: CASSQDFLTSGYEQYF. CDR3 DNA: TGTGCCAGCAGCCAAGATTTTTTGACTAGCGGTTACGAGCAGTACTTC.

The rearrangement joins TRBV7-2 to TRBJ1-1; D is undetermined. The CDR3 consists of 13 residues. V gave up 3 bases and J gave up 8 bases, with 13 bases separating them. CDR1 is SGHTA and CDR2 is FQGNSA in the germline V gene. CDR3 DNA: TGTACCAGCAGCTTGGTCAGTTCGGGGGAAGCTTTCTTT. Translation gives CTSSLVSSGEAFF. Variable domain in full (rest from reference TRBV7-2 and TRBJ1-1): GAGVSQSPSNKVTEKGKDVELRCDPISGHTALYWYRQSLGQGLEFLIYFQGNSAPDKSGLPSDRFSAERTGGSVSTLTIQRTQQEDSAVYLCTSSLVSSGEAFFGQGTRLTVV.

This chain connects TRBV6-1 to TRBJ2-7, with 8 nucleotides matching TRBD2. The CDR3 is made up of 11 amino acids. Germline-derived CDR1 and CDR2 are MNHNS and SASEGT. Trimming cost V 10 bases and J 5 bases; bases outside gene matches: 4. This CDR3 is CATTSVHEQYF. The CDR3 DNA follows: TGTGCCACGACTAGCGTCCACGAGCAGTACTTC.

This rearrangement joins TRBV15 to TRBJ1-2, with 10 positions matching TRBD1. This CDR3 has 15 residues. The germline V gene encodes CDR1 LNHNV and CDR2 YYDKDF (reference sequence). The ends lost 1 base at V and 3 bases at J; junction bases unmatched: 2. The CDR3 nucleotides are TGTGCCACCAGCAGAGGGGACAGGGGCCACTATGGCTACACCTTC. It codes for CATSRGDRGHYGYTF.

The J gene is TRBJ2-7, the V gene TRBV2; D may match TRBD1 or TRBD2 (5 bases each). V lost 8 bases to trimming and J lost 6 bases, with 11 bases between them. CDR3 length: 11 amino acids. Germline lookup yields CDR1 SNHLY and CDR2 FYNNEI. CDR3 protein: CASVGTSEQYF. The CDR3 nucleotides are TGTGCCAGCGTCGGGACCTCCGAGCAGTACTTC. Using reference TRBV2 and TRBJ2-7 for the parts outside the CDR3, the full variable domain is EPEVTQTPSHQVTQMGQEVILRCVPISNHLYFYWYRQILGQKVEFLVSFYNNEISEKSEIFDDQFSVERPDGSNFTLKIRSTKLEDSAMYFCASVGTSEQYFGPGTRLTVT.

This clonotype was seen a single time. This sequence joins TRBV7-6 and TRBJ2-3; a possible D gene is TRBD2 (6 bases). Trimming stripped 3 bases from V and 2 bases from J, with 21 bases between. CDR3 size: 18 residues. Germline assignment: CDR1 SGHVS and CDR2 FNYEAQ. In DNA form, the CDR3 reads TGTGCCAGCAGCTTTCGGCGGGGACTTCGACCCTACACAGATACGCAGTATTTT. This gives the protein CASSFRRGLRPYTDTQYF.

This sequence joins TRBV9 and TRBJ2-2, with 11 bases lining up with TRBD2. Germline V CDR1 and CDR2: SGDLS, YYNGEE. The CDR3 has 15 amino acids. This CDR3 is CANRLAGRDTGELFF. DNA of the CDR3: TGTGCTAACCGACTAGCGGGACGGGACACCGGGGAGCTGTTTTTT.

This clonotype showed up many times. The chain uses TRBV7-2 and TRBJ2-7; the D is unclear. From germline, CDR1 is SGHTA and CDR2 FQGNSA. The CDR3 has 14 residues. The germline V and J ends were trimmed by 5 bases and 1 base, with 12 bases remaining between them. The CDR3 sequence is CASSPAAASYEQYF. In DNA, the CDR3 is TGTGCCAGCAGCCCCGCGGCGGCATCCTACGAGCAGTACTTC.

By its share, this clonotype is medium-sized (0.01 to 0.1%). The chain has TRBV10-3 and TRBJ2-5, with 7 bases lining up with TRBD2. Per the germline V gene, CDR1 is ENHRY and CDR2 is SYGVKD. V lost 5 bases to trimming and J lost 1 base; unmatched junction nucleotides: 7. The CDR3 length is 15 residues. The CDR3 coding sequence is TGTGCCATCAGTTCCGAGACTAGCACCCAAGAGACCCAGTACTTC. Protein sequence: CAISSETSTQETQYF.